The rows below give T cell receptor beta chains drawn from one sample of a study of shared clonotypes between healthy human individuals. Repertoires were generated with immunoSEQ multiplex PCR, while TCRdb's copy carries only in-frame clones and drops some. The sample has about 1 million clones, under 80% seen once. Specimen: memory CD4+ T cells sorted from blood. Source of these receptors: a man younger than 35 in good health. Both conserved end residues are part of each CDR3. Fields, in order: J gene, D gene, V gene, clone size, CDR3 DNA, CDR3 protein. D genes are given only for firm matches. Expanded clones are given a class, and other clones once, few, many or no size at all.

>TRBJ2-5|-|TRBV15|few
TGTGCCACCAGCGCAGGGAGTTCAGAGACCCAGTACTTC
CATSAGSSETQYF
>TRBJ2-4|TRBD2|TRBV4-1|few
TGCGCCAGCAGCCAAGATGTAGCGGGAGGGCCCAAAAACATTCAGTACTTC
CASSQDVAGGPKNIQYF
>TRBJ2-3|-|TRBV19|-
TGTGCCAGTACCCCGACGGAGACAGATACGCAGTATTTT
CASTPTETDTQYF
>TRBJ2-5|-|TRBV6-6|few
TGTGCCAGCAGACCCACATCGAGGGCGCGGGAGACCCAGTACTTC
CASRPTSRARETQYF
>TRBJ2-4|TRBD2|TRBV5-5|once
TGTGCCAGCAGCTTGAACGTACTAGCGGGAGTTAACATTCAGTACTTC
CASSLNVLAGVNIQYF
>TRBJ2-3|TRBD2|TRBV7-7|-
TGTGCTAGCAGCGCTGGCGGGGGGGTCCGGACAGATACGCAGTATTTT
CASSAGGGVRTDTQYF
>TRBJ1-1|TRBD1|TRBV11-2|-
TGTGCCAGCAGCTCTGGGGACAGGAGATCTGAAGCTTTCTTT
CASSSGDRRSEAFF
>TRBJ2-5|-|TRBV30|-
TGTGCCTGGACTTCGTCCCGGGGCCTCTACCAAGAGACCCAGTACTTC
CAWTSSRGLYQETQYF
>TRBJ2-7|-|TRBV6-5|-
TGTGCCAGCAGCTCTGGGACTGCTATGAAGCAGCACTTC
CASSSGTAMKQHF
>TRBJ1-1|-|TRBV10-3|-
TGTGCCATCAGTGAGCGCCCGAACACTGAAGCTTTCTTT
CAISERPNTEAFF
>TRBJ2-5|TRBD1|TRBV12-5|-
TGTGCTAGTGGTTCTGGACAGGGGGCCGAGACCCAGTACTTC
CASGSGQGAETQYF
>TRBJ2-7|-|TRBV7-8|once
TGTGCCAGCAGCTTACGGGAGTCCTACGAGCAGTACTTC
CASSLRESYEQYF
>TRBJ2-3|-|TRBV6-1|-
TGTGCCAGCAGCCCCAGACTGGGCGGCACAGATACGCAGTATTTT
CASSPRLGGTDTQYF
>TRBJ1-3|TRBD1|TRBV6-5|-
TGTGCCAGCAGTTGGACAGGGGGCCAGAACACCATATATTTT
CASSWTGGQNTIYF
>TRBJ2-5|-|TRBV1|-
TGCACCAGCAGCCGGGGTAGCCCTGGGGCTAGCGGGGGGGAAGAGACCCAGTACTTC
CTSSRGSPGASGGEETQYF
>TRBJ1-1|-|TRBV6-6|-
TGTGCCAGCAGACCGGGCGGGGGGCAGAACACTGAAGCTTTCTTT
CASRPGGGQNTEAFF
>TRBJ2-5|-|TRBV5-1|-
TGCGCCAGCAGCTTGGCTTTCGGGACAAACCAAGAGACCCAGTACTTC
CASSLAFGTNQETQYF
>TRBJ1-1|-|TRBV5-5|-
TGTGCCAGCAGTATAAGTTTGGGGCTTGAAGCTTTCTTT
CASSISLGLEAFF
>TRBJ1-4|-|TRBV5-4|-
TGTGCCAGCAGCTTGAGGAAAGGGACTAATGAAAAACTGTTTTTT
CASSLRKGTNEKLFF
>TRBJ2-5|-|TRBV10-3|-
TGTGCCATGCCCCCGACGAGGGGTCGAAATCAAGAGACCCAGTACTTC
CAMPPTRGRNQETQYF
>TRBJ1-3|-|TRBV9|-
TGTGCCAGCAGCGATCAATTAGCCGGGACAGGAAACACCATATATTTT
CASSDQLAGTGNTIYF
>TRBJ2-3|-|TRBV2|-
TGTGCCAGCATATCGGGAGTCCCCCCAGATACGCAGTATTTT
CASISGVPPDTQYF
>TRBJ2-2|TRBD1|TRBV9|-
TGTGCCAGCAGCCTAACGGACAGGGCGAACACCGGGGAGCTGTTTTTT
CASSLTDRANTGELFF
>TRBJ2-7|-|TRBV6-1|-
TGTGCCAGCAGTGCAACAGGGACCTACGAGCAGTACTTC
CASSATGTYEQYF
>TRBJ2-5|TRBD2|TRBV7-2|-
TGTGCCAGCAGCTTAGTCAGACTAGCGGGGCAAGAGACCCAGTACTTC
CASSLVRLAGQETQYF
>TRBJ1-5|-|TRBV19|once
TGTGCCAGTAGCATAGGCCCTTATAGCAATCAGCCCCAGCATTTT
CASSIGPYSNQPQHF
>TRBJ1-2|-|TRBV19|-
TGTGCCAGTAGTTCCCGGCGCCTGGACTATGGCTACACCTTC
CASSSRRLDYGYTF
>TRBJ2-1|TRBD1|TRBV10-3|-
TGTGCCATCAGTGGGTCCGGACAGGGGGCGAGATACAATGAGCAGTTCTTC
CAISGSGQGARYNEQFF
>TRBJ1-4|-|TRBV5-1|-
TGCGCCAGCAGCTTGGGGCCCGGGCAACGAAACGAAAAACTGTTTTTT
CASSLGPGQRNEKLFF
>TRBJ2-1|-|TRBV19|once
TGTGCCAGTAGCTCAAATGAGCAGGGTCCTGAGCAGTTCTTC
CASSSNEQGPEQFF
>TRBJ2-2|TRBD1|TRBV4-3|-
TGCGCCAGCAGCGACAGGGGGGGCGCGAACACCGGGGAGCTGTTTTTT
CASSDRGGANTGELFF
>TRBJ2-7|TRBD2|TRBV4-1|-
TGCGCCAGCAGCCAAGAACCCCCCGGACTAGGAAACTACGAGCAGTACTTC
CASSQEPPGLGNYEQYF
>TRBJ2-3|TRBD2|TRBV6-1|-
TGTGCCAGCAGTGAAGTGGATAGCGGGGGTAGAGATACGCAGTATTTT
CASSEVDSGGRDTQYF
>TRBJ2-1|TRBD1|TRBV5-1|-
TGCGCCAGCAGCCCTCTTGGGACAGGATCGAGGAATGAGCAGTTCTTC
CASSPLGTGSRNEQFF
>TRBJ2-1|TRBD1|TRBV7-9|-
TGTGCCAGCAGCCTAGGGACAGACTACAATGAGCAGTTCTTC
CASSLGTDYNEQFF
>TRBJ1-1|-|TRBV5-5|-
TGTGCCAGCAGCCCGTTCGAGGGGCTCCGAACTGAAGCTTTCTTT
CASSPFEGLRTEAFF
>TRBJ2-7|-|TRBV14|-
TGTGCCAGCAGCCGACTTTCATACGAGCAGTACTTC
CASSRLSYEQYF
>TRBJ2-3|-|TRBV28|-
TGTGCCAGCAGCTCAATTGGGGTTGTAGATACGCAGTATTTT
CASSSIGVVDTQYF
>TRBJ1-2|-|TRBV28|-
TGTGCCAGCAGTTCATTATCGCAGGGGAACTATGGCTACACCTTC
CASSSLSQGNYGYTF
>TRBJ2-7|-|TRBV27|-
TGTGCCAGCACTACCCGGACGGGCTACTACGACGTGCAGTACTTC
CASTTRTGYYDVQYF
>TRBJ2-3|TRBD1|TRBV2|-
TGTGCCAGCAGTGAAGCAGGGACAGGGACGGATACGCAGTATTTT
CASSEAGTGTDTQYF
>TRBJ2-5|TRBD1|TRBV10-1|few
TGCGCCAGCAGTGAGTCTAGGGCAGGGGGAGAGACCCAGTACTTC
CASSESRAGGETQYF
>TRBJ1-3|-|TRBV7-9|-
TGTGCCAGCAGCTTAGGTGGACAGTCAGTCGAAAACACCATATATTTT
CASSLGGQSVENTIYF
>TRBJ2-2|TRBD2|TRBV4-3|-
TGCGCCAGCAGTAAGCGGGAGAACACCGGGGAGCTGTTTTTT
CASSKRENTGELFF
>TRBJ2-1|-|TRBV14|-
TGTGCCAGCAGCCAGGATGGAAACAGGTACAATGAGCAGTTCTTC
CASSQDGNRYNEQFF
>TRBJ2-5|TRBD1|TRBV7-6|-
TGTGCCAGCAGCTTAGCGGGACAGCTTCAAGAGACCCAGTACTTC
CASSLAGQLQETQYF
>TRBJ2-3|-|TRBV7-2|-
TGTGCCAGCAGCCTTACTAGTGGCGGCACAGATACGCAGTATTTT
CASSLTSGGTDTQYF
>TRBJ2-7|TRBD2|TRBV15|-
TGTGCCACCAGCAGAGACAGCTCACTAGCGCGGGAGCAGTACTTC
CATSRDSSLAREQYF
>TRBJ2-7|-|TRBV18|-
TGTGCCAGCTCACTTGATTTCCGCGAGCAGTACTTC
CASSLDFREQYF